This TCR beta chain was sequenced in a study of blood T cells in healthy people across ages. The study, taken as a whole, reports: PBMCs went unsorted, and a conclusive naive versus antigen-experienced comparison was therefore prevented.

With a J-beta primer mix and a sample-barcoded 5' primer, a second PCR ran roughly 6 to 12 cycles. In TCRdb, the 5' RACE reads were re-called with MiXCR into one record per CDR3 protein. The sample has 1.5 million to 2 million distinct CDR3 sequences, 40% to 55% seen once; the top ten hold less than 2.5%. Germline loops: CDR1 SGHRS, CDR2 YFSETQ. Trimming left V 4 bases short and J 4 bases short, with 20 bases between. This CDR3 has 16 residues. Turning to this clonotype: Antigen specificity is unknown.

Healthy Caucasian individuals from Russia aged about 6 to 90 served as donors. Sequenced input: blood. This chain joins TRBV5-1 and TRBJ1-1, with TRBD1 as a possible D gene (6 bases). The clonotype comes from a woman between 40 and 50 years old in good health. The CDR3 sequence is CASSLQGAEFGTEAFF. The CDR3 nucleotides are TGCGCCAGCAGCCTACAGGGAGCGGAATTTGGCACTGAAGCTTTCTTT.